This passage covers 4 T cell receptor beta chains from one sample sequenced in a study of T cells in localized non-small cell lung cancer. The method was immunoSEQ multiplex PCR; TCRdb's version includes in-frame clones alone and lacks a portion of them. Of under 150,000 clones listed, around 89% are singletons. Sequenced here: peripheral blood, sampled before any cancer treatment. These receptors were taken from a female donor aged 60 or older with stage I lung adenocarcinoma.

The gene calls are TRBV5-6 and TRBJ1-2, with TRBD1 as a possible D gene (5 bases). CDR3 length equals 12 residues. Germline CDR1 and CDR2: SGHDT and YYEEEE. Trimming cost V 0 bases and J 8 bases, with 8 bases left between them. CDR3 protein: CASSLEGPGYTF. The CDR3 nucleotides are TGTGCCAGCAGCTTGGAGGGACCCGGCTACACCTTC.

The V gene is TRBV7-9, the J gene TRBJ1-4; D is undetermined. Trimming pared 8 bases from V and 4 bases from J, leaving 17 bases between. CDR3 size: 15 residues. The germline V gene encodes CDR1 SEHNR and CDR2 FQNEAQ (reference sequence). CDR3 nucleotide sequence: TGTGCCAGCGCCCCGTCGAAGCAAGTTAATGAAAAACTGTTTTTT. Protein: CASAPSKQVNEKLFF.

The chain couples TRBV5-4 to TRBJ2-2, with 12 bases lining up with TRBD2. Per the germline V gene, CDR1 is SGHNT and CDR2 is YYREEE (reference sequence). Trimming removed 4 bases from V and 6 bases from J; junction bases left unmatched: 10. The CDR3 is made up of 17 amino acids. The CDR3 protein is CASSQNRLAGEAGELFF. Here the CDR3 DNA reads TGTGCCAGCAGCCAAAATAGACTAGCGGGAGAAGCCGGGGAGCTGTTTTTT. Full variable domain (remainder filled in from reference TRBV5-4 and TRBJ2-2): ETGVTQSPTHLIKTRGQQVTLRCSSQSGHNTVSWYQQALGQGPQFIFQYYREEENGRGNFPPRFSGLQFPNYSSELNVNALELDDSALYLCASSQNRLAGEAGELFFGEGSRLTVL.

V usage is TRBV10-3 and J usage is TRBJ2-7, with D possibly TRBD1 on 6 matching bases. Germline CDR1 and CDR2: ENHRY and SYGVKD. V shed 2 bases and J shed 1 base, with 15 bases lying between them. The CDR3 runs 16 residues. CDR3 region: CAISEPGEIGSYEQYF. The CDR3, as DNA: TGTGCCATCAGTGAGCCAGGGGAGATAGGTTCCTACGAGCAGTACTTC.